The clone carrying this T cell receptor beta chain was found many times. This sample is part of a study of blood T cell repertoires in COVID-19. Looking at the study overall: Some COVID-19 samples were acute and others convalescent; all came from the United States, Italy and Spain.

Original handling: Cell counts per sample came from amplifying reference gene primers. Assay: immunoSEQ multiplex PCR; the TCRdb copy retains only in-frame clones and omits some. The DNA gave D and trimming, while V, J and clone size come from that table. This sample has about 320,000 clones; over 75% occur once, and the top ten carry just over 7%. Sequencing was performed on peripheral blood. The TCR sequence derives from a human donor in a cohort sampled during active COVID-19.

The CDR3 DNA follows: TGTGCCTGGAGCAAGACTAGCGGGAGGTACGAGCAGTACTTC. Protein sequence: CAWSKTSGRYEQYF. The chain carries TRBV30 and TRBJ2-7; 13 positions agree with TRBD2. The CDR3 has 14 amino acids. Germline CDR1 and CDR2: GTSNPN and SVGIG (reference sequence). Trimming removed 3 bases from V and 4 bases from J; junction bases left unmatched: 3.